This entry features one TCR beta chain sequence. This clone has more than one count but fewer than ten. What antigen it recognizes has not been identified. No base quality information exists; no much larger clone differs at one position. This sample is part of a study of cytotoxic CD8 clonotypes in ibrutinib-treated CLL (dated by TCRdb to the early 2020s). A note on the overall study: The cohort was composed of under 12 relapsed/refractory and roughly 16 treatment-naive patients; IGHV unmutated status was identified in 17 patients. Longitudinal samples were available for 26 of the 86 trial participants. Cryopreserved peripheral blood mononuclear cells were obtained before treatment, at response, and at either sustained remission or disease progression. Responses were partial in roughly 24 patients and complete in 2; after median around 68 months follow-up, 14 stayed in remission and approximately twelve progressed. On average, each sample had about 250,000 productive templates and approximately 85,000 productive rearrangements. The response samples were drawn at a median of 12 months into treatment, with a range of roughly 6 to 40 months. Patients were still on ibrutinib when every remission and progressive disease sample was collected. On the study overall, not on this receptor specifically: Public clonotypes were found to be uncommon and were observed to contract or remain stable during treatment; the increase in clonality was shown to reflect expansion of private clonotypes at ibrutinib response. Baseline clonality exceeded that of age-matched healthy donors and correlated strongly with circulating CD8+ T-cell counts. Sustained-remission and progressing patients did not have matched sampling times, and lymph node repertoires were not examined. At ibrutinib response clonality went up, during sustained remission it held steady, and at progression it dropped back toward baseline.

A MiSeq instrument was used for deep resolution sequencing, which targeted depths ranging from 1 in 1 million up to 1 in 200,000 T cells, with coverage averaging 10x for each clonotype. TCR beta libraries were generated with the immunoSEQ hsTCRB Kit. The published analysis was carried out like this. Data were analyzed with ImmunoSEQ Data Assistant and ImmunoSEQ Analyzer, with V, D and J genes assigned per IMGT definitions. Clonality, with values ranging from 0 to 1, was calculated as one minus the normalized Shannon entropy of productive rearrangement frequencies. Only overrepresented clonotypes making up at least 0.05% of the repertoire of each patient were included in the public clonotype analysis. Repertoires from thirteen age-matched healthy donors in immuneACCESS were used as clonality controls. This is the immuneACCESS table as TCRdb keeps it, with only in-frame sequences that have V and J called. A part of the clones is gone; compared with another copy, unresolved V genes explain less than half, and the rest is unexplained. V, J and clone size reflect that table, while D and trimming were determined from the DNA. The sample table records roughly 56,000 clones; about 65% of these occur just once. The ten largest clones add up to roughly 45% of the sample.

Explained via the paper, the time point label denotes: about a year on ibrutinib. For TCR beta library preparation, approximately 2 micrograms of genomic DNA were isolated from cryopreserved PBMCs. High-throughput TCR beta sequencing was performed on longitudinal blood samples from CLL patients receiving ibrutinib monotherapy. Patients were enrolled in a phase 2 open-label single-center ibrutinib monotherapy trial. There are 16 amino acids in the CDR3, from cysteine to phenylalanine inclusive. The kept DNA is CDR3 alone, 48 bases in frame from the first base. The germline V gene (reference sequence) specifies LNHDA as CDR1 and SQIVND as CDR2. Germline trimming amounts to 1 base on V and 3 bases on J, with 3 as the count of junction bases outside the gene matches.

The sequenced sample was PBMCs, obtained after 12 months of ibrutinib treatment. This clonotype originated in a human donor with chronic lymphocytic leukemia. The V and J genes are TRBV19 and TRBJ2-1; TRBD2 lines up with 10 middle nucleotides. The DNA is TGTGCCAGTAGTATAGGGGCTAGCGGGAGCTACAATGAGCAGTTCTTC. Translation gives CASSIGASGSYNEQFF.